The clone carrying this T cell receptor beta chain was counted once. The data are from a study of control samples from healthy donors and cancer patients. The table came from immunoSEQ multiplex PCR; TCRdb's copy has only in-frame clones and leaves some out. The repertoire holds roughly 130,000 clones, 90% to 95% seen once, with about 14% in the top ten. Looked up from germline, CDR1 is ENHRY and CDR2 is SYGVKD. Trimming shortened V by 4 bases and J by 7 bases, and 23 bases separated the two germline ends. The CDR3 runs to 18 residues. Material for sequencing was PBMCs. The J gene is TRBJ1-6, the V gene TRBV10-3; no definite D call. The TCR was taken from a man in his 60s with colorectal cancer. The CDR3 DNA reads TGTGCCATCAGTGTGGTGCCCTTTACGGCAGACCACAATTCACCCCTCCACTTT. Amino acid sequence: CAISVVPFTADHNSPLHF.